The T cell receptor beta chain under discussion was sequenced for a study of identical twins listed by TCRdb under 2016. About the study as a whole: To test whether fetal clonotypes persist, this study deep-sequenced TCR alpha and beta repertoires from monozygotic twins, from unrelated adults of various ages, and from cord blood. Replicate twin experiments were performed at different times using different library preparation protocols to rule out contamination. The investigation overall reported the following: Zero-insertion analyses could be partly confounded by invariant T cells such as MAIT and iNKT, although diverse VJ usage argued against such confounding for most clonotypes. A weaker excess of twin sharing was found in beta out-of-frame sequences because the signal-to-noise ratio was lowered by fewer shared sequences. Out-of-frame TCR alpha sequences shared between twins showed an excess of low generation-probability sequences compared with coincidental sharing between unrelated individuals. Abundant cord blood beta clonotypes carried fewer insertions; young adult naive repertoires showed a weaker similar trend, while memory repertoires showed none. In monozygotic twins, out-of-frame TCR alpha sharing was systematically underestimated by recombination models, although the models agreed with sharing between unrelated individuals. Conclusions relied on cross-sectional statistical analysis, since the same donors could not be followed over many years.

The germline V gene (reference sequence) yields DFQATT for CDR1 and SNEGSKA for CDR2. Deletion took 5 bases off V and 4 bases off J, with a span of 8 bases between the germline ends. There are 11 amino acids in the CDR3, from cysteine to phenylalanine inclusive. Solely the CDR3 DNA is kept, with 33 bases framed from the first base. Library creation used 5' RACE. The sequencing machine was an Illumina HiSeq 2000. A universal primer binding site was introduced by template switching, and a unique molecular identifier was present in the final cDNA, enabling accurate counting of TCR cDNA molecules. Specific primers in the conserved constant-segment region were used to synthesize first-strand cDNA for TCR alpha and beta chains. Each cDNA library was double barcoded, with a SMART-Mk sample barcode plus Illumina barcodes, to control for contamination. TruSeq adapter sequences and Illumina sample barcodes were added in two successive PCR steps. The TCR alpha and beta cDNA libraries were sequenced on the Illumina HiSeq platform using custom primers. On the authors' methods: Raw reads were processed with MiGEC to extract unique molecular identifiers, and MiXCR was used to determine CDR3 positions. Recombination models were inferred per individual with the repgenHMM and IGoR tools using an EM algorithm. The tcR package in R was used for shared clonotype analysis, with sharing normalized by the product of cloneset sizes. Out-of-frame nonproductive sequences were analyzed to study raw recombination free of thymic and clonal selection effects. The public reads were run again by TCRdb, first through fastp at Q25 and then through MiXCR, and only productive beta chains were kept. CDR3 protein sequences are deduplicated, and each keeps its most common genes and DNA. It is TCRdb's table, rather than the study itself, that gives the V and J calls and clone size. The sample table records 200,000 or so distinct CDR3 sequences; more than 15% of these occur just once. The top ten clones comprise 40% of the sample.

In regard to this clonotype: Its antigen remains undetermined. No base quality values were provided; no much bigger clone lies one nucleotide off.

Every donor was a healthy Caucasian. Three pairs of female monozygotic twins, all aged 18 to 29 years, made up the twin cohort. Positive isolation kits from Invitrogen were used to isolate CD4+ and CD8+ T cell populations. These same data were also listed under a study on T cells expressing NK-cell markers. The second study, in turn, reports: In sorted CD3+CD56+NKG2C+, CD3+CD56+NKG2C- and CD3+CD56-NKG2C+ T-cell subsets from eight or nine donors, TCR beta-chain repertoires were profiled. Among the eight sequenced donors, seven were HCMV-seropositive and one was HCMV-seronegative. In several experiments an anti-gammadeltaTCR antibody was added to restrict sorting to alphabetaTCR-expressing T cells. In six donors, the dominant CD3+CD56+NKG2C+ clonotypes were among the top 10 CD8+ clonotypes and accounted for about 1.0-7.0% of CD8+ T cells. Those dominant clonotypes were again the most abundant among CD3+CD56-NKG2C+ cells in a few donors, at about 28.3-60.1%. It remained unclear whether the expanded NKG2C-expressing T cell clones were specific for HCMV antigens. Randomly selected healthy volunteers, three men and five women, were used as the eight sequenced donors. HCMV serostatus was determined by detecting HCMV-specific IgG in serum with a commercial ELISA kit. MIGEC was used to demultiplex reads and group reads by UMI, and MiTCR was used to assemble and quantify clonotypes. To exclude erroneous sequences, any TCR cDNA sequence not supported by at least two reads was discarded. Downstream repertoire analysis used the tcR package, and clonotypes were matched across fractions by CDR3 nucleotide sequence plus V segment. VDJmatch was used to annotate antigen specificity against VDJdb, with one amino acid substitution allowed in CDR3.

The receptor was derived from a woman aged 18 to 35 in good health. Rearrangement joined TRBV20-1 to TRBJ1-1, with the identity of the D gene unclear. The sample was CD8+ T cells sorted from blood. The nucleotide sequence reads TGCAGTGCTCCCCAGATCACTGAAGCTTTCTTT. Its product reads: CSAPQITEAFF.